The clone carrying this T cell receptor beta chain was found a few times. These data originate in a study of T-cell reconstitution after alpha-beta-depleted transplantation in children. The CDR3 loop spans 12 amino acids. Germline V gives CDR1 MDHEN, CDR2 SYDVKM. Trimming left V 3 bases short and J 12 bases short, with 12 bases between. The TCRbeta library was prepared with unique molecular identifiers. Using its own MiXCR run on the PCR reads, TCRdb lists one record per CDR3 protein. The sample yields roughly 340,000 distinct CDR3 sequences, about a sixth seen once. This specimen was PBMCs, mostly from graft donor cells, taken 360 days after TCRalphabeta/CD19-depleted stem cell transplant. The chain links TRBV28 to TRBJ2-1; weak D call: TRBD1 (6 bases). This sequence originates from a male patient between 2 and 10 years old who had a stem cell transplant for acute lymphoblastic leukemia, so the T cells may come from the graft donor. CDR3 DNA sequence: TGTGCCAGCAGTTTCCCAGGGGAGTGGCAGTTCTTC. This encodes CASSFPGEWQFF.